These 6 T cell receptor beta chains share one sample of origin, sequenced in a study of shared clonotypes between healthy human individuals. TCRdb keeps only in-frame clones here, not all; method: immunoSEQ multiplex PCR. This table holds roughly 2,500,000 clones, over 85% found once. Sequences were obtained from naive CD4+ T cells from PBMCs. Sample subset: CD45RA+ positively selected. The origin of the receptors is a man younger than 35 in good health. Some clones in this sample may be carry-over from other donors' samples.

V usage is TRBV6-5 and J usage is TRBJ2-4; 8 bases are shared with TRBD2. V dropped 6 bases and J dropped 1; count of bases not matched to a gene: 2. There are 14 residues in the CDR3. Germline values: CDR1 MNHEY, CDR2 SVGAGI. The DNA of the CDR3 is TGTGCCAGCAGACCTAGCGGGGCCAAAAACATTCAGTACTTC. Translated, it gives CASRPSGAKNIQYF.

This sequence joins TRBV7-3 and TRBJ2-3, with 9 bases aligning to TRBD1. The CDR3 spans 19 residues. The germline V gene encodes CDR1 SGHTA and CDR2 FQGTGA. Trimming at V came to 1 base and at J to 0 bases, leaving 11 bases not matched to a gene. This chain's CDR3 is CASSLIRLAGTGSTDTQYF. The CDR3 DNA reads TGTGCCAGCAGCTTAATACGTCTAGCCGGGACAGGGAGCACAGATACGCAGTATTTT. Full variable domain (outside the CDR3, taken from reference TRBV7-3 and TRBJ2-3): GAGVSQTPSNKVTEKGKYVELRCDPISGHTALYWYRQSLGQGPEFLIYFQGTGAADDSGLPNDRFFAVRPEGSVSTLKIQRTERGDSAVYLCASSLIRLAGTGSTDTQYFGPGTRLTVL.

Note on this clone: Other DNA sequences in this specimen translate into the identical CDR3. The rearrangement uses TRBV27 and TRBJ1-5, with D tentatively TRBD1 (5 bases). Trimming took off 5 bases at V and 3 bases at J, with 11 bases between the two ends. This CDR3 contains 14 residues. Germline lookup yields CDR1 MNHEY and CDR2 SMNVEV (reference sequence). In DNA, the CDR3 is TGTGCCAGCAGTATTCAGGGATACAATCAGCCCCAGCATTTT. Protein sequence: CASSIQGYNQPQHF.

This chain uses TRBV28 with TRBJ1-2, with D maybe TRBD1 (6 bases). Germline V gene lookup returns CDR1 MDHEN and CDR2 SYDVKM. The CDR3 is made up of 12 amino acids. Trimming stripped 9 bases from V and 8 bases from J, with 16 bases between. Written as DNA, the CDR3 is TGTGCCAGTCACTCCGGGACACCCGGCTACACCTTC. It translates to CASHSGTPGYTF.

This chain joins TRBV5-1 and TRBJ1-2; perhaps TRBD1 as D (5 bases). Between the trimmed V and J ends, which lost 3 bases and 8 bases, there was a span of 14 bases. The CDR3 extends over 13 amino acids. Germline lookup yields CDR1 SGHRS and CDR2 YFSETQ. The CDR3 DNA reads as TGCGCCAGCAGCTATACAGGTCCCACAGGCTACACCTTC. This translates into CASSYTGPTGYTF. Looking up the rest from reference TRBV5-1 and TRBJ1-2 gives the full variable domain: KAGVTQTPRYLIKTRGQQVTLSCSPISGHRSVSWYQQTPGQGLQFLFEYFSETQRNKGNFPGRFSGRQFSNSRSEMNVSTLELGDSALYLCASSYTGPTGYTFGSGTRLTVV.

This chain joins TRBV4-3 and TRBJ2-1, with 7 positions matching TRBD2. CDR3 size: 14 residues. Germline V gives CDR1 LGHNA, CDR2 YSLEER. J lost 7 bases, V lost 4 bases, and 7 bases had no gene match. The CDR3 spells CASSLGLGGNEQFF. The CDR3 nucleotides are TGCGCCAGCAGCCTAGGACTAGGTGGAAATGAGCAGTTCTTC.